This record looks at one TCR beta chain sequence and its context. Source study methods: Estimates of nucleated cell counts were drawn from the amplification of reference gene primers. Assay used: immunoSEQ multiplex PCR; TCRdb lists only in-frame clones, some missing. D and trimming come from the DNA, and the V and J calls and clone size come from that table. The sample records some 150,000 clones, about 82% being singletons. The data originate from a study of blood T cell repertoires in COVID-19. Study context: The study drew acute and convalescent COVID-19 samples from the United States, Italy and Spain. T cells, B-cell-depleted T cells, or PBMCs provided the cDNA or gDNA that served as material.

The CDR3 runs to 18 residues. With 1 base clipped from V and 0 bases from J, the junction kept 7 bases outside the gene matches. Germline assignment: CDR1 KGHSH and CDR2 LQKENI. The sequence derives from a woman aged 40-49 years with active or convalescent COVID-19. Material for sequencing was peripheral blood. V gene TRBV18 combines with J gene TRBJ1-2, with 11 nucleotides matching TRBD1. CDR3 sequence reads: CASSPRTGTGGTNYGYTF. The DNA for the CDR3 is TGTGCCAGCTCACCACGTACCGGGACAGGGGGTACTAACTATGGCTACACCTTC.